Following are 18 T cell receptor beta chains from one sample sequenced in a study of PD-L1 blockade in urothelial cancer. Profiling relied on immunoSEQ multiplex PCR, and the TCRdb table lists in-frame clones only, not all of them. The table includes about 90,000 clones, roughly 90% detected once. This specimen was PBMCs, taken around atezolizumab (anti-PD-L1) treatment. The receptors derive from a man aged 55 to 69 with urothelial cancer.

This clone was counted a single time. This chain connects TRBV5-6 to TRBJ1-5, with 7 positions matching TRBD1. V dropped 4 bases and J dropped 1; count of bases not matched to a gene: 5. CDR1 is SGHDT and CDR2 is YYEEEE in the germline V gene. The CDR3 has 15 amino acids. The chain's CDR3 is CASSLGQLSNQPQHF. The CDR3 bases are TGTGCCAGCAGCCTGGGACAGTTGAGCAATCAGCCCCAGCATTTT.

The table lists this clone with a count of one. V gene TRBV28 combines with J gene TRBJ2-7, with D possibly being TRBD1 (6 bases). V dropped 6 bases and J dropped 3 bases, with 15 bases sitting between them. Germline V gene sequence: CDR1 MDHEN, CDR2 SYDVKM. CDR3 length: 14 residues. CDR3 loop: CASRSQGRHYEQYF. The CDR3 nucleotides read TGTGCCAGCAGATCACAGGGTCGCCACTACGAGCAGTACTTC.

The J gene is TRBJ1-5, the V gene TRBV5-1; 9 nucleotides align to TRBD1. Germline V lookup: CDR1 SGHRS, CDR2 YFSETQ. The junction had 6 bases not matched to a gene; V was cut back by 4 bases and J by 1 base. CDR3 length: 16 amino acids. The CDR3 region is CASSTGTGSSNQPQHF. CDR3 DNA: TGCGCCAGCAGCACTGGGACAGGGTCGAGCAATCAGCCCCAGCATTTT.

The chain employs TRBV6-5 and TRBJ2-7; TRBD1 aligns across 7 bases. This CDR3 has 14 amino acids. V lost 3 bases and J lost 0; bases outside the gene matches: 2. The V gene's germline CDR1 is MNHEY and CDR2 SVGAGI. For the CDR3, the DNA is TGTGCCAGCAGTTATAGGGGGCTCTCCTACGAGCAGTACTTC. The encoded protein is CASSYRGLSYEQYF.

The chain employs TRBV9 and TRBJ2-5, with 7 bases aligning to TRBD2. The V segment lost 1 base and the J segment 2 bases; nucleotides outside the gene matches: 5. Germline V gene sequence: CDR1 SGDLS, CDR2 YYNGEE. The length of the CDR3 is 15 residues. CDR3 in DNA: TGTGCCAGCAGCGTACCTAGCGGAGGTCAAGAGACCCAGTACTTC. Translation: CASSVPSGGQETQYF.

The chain recombines TRBV13 with TRBJ2-6, with 14 bases fitting TRBD2. The CDR3 has 18 residues. Germline V gives CDR1 PRHDT, CDR2 FYEKMQ (reference sequence). V was pared by 5 bases and J by 1 base, with 4 bases of the junction left unmatched. This chain's CDR3 is CASSVTSGGASGANVLTF. The DNA of the CDR3 is TGTGCCAGCAGCGTGACTAGCGGGGGGGCATCTGGGGCCAACGTCCTGACTTTC. Together with reference TRBV13 and TRBJ2-6, the CDR3 gives the full variable domain: AAGVIQSPRHLIKEKRETATLKCYPIPRHDTVYWYQQGPGQDPQFLISFYEKMQSDKGSIPDRFSAQQFSDYHSELNMSSLELGDSALYFCASSVTSGGASGANVLTFGAGSRLTVL.

V is TRBV2 and J is TRBJ2-7, with 7 bases aligning to TRBD2. This CDR3 is 14 amino acids long. Germline V lookup: CDR1 SNHLY, CDR2 FYNNEI. Trimming took 0 bases from V and 7 from J; bases not matched to a gene: 6. The CDR3 DNA is TGTGCCAGCAGTGAAGCGGGGAGGGTGGGTGAGCAGTACTTC. Its translation: CASSEAGRVGEQYF.

This chain connects TRBV11-2 to TRBJ1-1; D not certain. Trimming removed 4 bases from V and 11 bases from J, with 11 bases in between. The germline CDR1 and CDR2 sequences are SGHAT and FQNNGV. The CDR3 totals 11 residues. The CDR3 DNA follows: TGTGCCAGCAGCTCGCAAATCAGGGCTTTCTTT. Its protein product is CASSSQIRAFF.

V usage is TRBV5-4 and J usage is TRBJ1-2, with D unresolved. The CDR3 consists of 15 residues. Per germline, CDR1 SGHNT and CDR2 YYREEE (reference sequence). The V end lost 0 bases, the J end lost 3 bases, and 12 bases lay between the germline ends. DNA of the CDR3: TGTGCCAGCAGCTTGGGCGCCTCGGAGGACTATGGCTACACCTTC. Protein sequence: CASSLGASEDYGYTF.

The chain has TRBV25-1 and TRBJ2-7, with D possibly being TRBD2 (6 bases). Deletions cut 2 bases from V and 5 bases from J, with 13 bases between. Per germline, CDR1 MGHDK and CDR2 SYGVNS. This CDR3 spans 14 amino acids. The chain's CDR3 is CASSEEAGSHEQYF. In nucleotides, the CDR3 is TGTGCCAGCAGTGAAGAGGCGGGGTCCCACGAGCAGTACTTC.

This clone is a singleton in its sample. V usage is TRBV2 and J usage is TRBJ1-2, with D possibly matching TRBD1 (5 bases). CDR3 length: 14 residues. The V end was cut by 4 bases, the J end by 6 bases, with 15 bases between. Per the germline V gene, CDR1 is SNHLY and CDR2 is FYNNEI. The CDR3 loop reads CASSGRVGVNGYTF. CDR3 nucleotides: TGTGCCAGCAGTGGACGAGTAGGGGTTAATGGCTACACCTTC.

The rearrangement uses TRBV5-1 and TRBJ1-2; D might be TRBD1 (6 bases). V lost 0 bases to trimming and J lost 5 bases, with 11 bases between them. The germline V gene has CDR1 SGHRS and CDR2 YFSETQ. The CDR3 loop spans 14 amino acids. Here the CDR3 reads CASSLVAGAYGYTF. The CDR3 coding sequence is TGCGCCAGCAGCTTGGTGGCAGGGGCTTATGGCTACACCTTC.

The rearrangement joins TRBV2 to TRBJ1-4; TRBD1 matches 9 bases. This CDR3 has 14 amino acids. Trimming removed 6 bases from V and 8 bases from J; junction bases left unmatched: 7. Germline lookup yields CDR1 SNHLY and CDR2 FYNNEI. The chain's CDR3 is CASREQGAGEKLFF. The DNA of the CDR3 is TGTGCCAGCAGGGAACAGGGGGCTGGGGAAAAACTGTTTTTT. The complete variable domain, with remaining parts taken from reference TRBV2 and TRBJ1-4, reads EPEVTQTPSHQVTQMGQEVILRCVPISNHLYFYWYRQILGQKVEFLVSFYNNEISEKSEIFDDQFSVERPDGSNFTLKIRSTKLEDSAMYFCASREQGAGEKLFFGSGTQLSVL.

The chain employs TRBV6-5 and TRBJ2-3; 10 nucleotides match TRBD2. Germline V gives CDR1 MNHEY, CDR2 SVGAGI. This CDR3 spans 16 amino acids. Trimming at V came to 0 bases and at J to 1 base, leaving 1 base not matched to a gene. The CDR3 reads CASSYSLAGGTDTQYF. CDR3 nucleotide sequence: TGTGCCAGCAGTTACTCCCTAGCGGGGGGCACAGATACGCAGTATTTT.

The rearrangement uses TRBV21-1 and TRBJ1-4; TRBD1, the table's D call, was not compared with the DNA. TRBV21-1 corresponds to a pseudogene. The CDR3 totals 19 residues. The CDR3: CASRNGPTQTVATNEKLFF. In DNA form, the CDR3 reads TGTGCCAGCAGGAATGGCCCCACCCAGACAGTAGCAACTAATGAAAAACTGTTTTTT.

The V call is TRBV7-9, the J call TRBJ1-5; no firm D call. V gave up 5 bases and J gave up 3 bases, with 14 bases separating them. Germline V CDR1 and CDR2: SEHNR, FQNEAQ (reference sequence). This CDR3 is built from 15 residues. For the CDR3, the DNA is TGTGCCAGCAGCGCTGGACTAGGCCCCAATCAGCCCCAGCATTTT. It specifies CASSAGLGPNQPQHF. Full variable domain (remainder filled in from reference TRBV7-9 and TRBJ1-5): DTGVSQNPRHKITKRGQNVTFRCDPISEHNRLYWYRQTLGQGPEFLTYFQNEAQLEKSRLLSDRFSAERPKGSFSTLEIQRTEQGDSAMYLCASSAGLGPNQPQHFGDGTRLSIL.

This rearrangement joins TRBV30 to TRBJ2-2; no definite D call. This CDR3 is 18 amino acids long. V gave up 2 bases and J gave up 4 bases, with 23 bases separating them. Germline loops: CDR1 GTSNPN, CDR2 SVGIG (reference sequence). Here the CDR3 reads CAWSTGLQSLVGTGELFF. Written as DNA, the CDR3 is TGTGCCTGGAGTACGGGTCTTCAATCGCTAGTAGGCACCGGGGAGCTGTTTTTT.

The gene calls are TRBV6-1 and TRBJ2-2; 10 nucleotides align to TRBD2. The CDR3 spans 17 residues. Looked up from germline, CDR1 is MNHNS and CDR2 is SASEGT. Germline trimming cut 4 bases from V and 4 bases from J; bases unmatched to any gene: 9. This chain's CDR3 is CASSATRLAGLTGELFF. Here the CDR3 DNA reads TGTGCCAGCAGTGCCACCCGACTAGCGGGTCTCACCGGGGAGCTGTTTTTT.